What follows is one TCR beta chain and its context. With random hexamers, reverse transcription was performed on roughly 0.5 to 1 ug of RNA. TCR beta CDR3 was amplified by immunoSEQ multiplex PCR. This amplification extended across 54 Vbeta and 13 Jbeta segments. TCRdb reprocessed the immunoSEQ multiplex PCR reads via MiXCR and lists one record per CDR3 protein. The sample has approximately 190,000 distinct CDR3 sequences; 95% are singletons. This sample was included in a study of CD8 T cells in Susac syndrome. The CDR3 contains 13 residues. V was trimmed by 5 bases and J by 3 bases, leaving 11 bases between them. CDR1 and CDR2 (germline): LNHDA, SQIVND (reference sequence).

The V call is TRBV19, the J call TRBJ2-7, with D possibly TRBD1 on 6 matching bases. The material sequenced was CD8+ T cells from PBMCs. This TCR was recovered from a human donor with Susac syndrome. The CDR3 sequence is CASSGGHFYEQYF. CDR3 coding DNA: TGTGCCAGTAGTGGGGGACACTTCTACGAGCAGTACTTC.